Following are 16 T cell receptor beta chains from one sample sequenced in a study of blood T cells in healthy people across ages (dated by TCRdb to about 2015). Libraries were made using 5' RACE. The sequencing machine was an Illumina HiSeq 2500. The second PCR ran for about 6 to 12 cycles and used a J-beta primer mix along with a sample-barcoded 5' primer. TCRdb's own reprocessing of the public reads used fastp at Q25 and MiXCR and kept productive beta chains. Each entry is one CDR3 protein sequence, shown with its most common DNA and genes. For this sample there are roughly 1,700,000 distinct CDR3 sequences; 28% appear just once. Roughly 8% of the sample is held by the ten biggest clonotypes. Sequenced material: blood. The source is a woman aged 25 to 39 in good health.

This clonotype was found once. Since a much larger clone is just one base distant, this may be a read error. The J gene is TRBJ2-5, the V gene TRBV28; no firm D call. Germline V lookup: CDR1 MDHEN, CDR2 SYDVKM. The CDR3 consists of 13 residues. CDR3 DNA sequence: TGTACCAGCAGCGAGAGTAGGCGGGAGACCCAGTACTTC. It encodes CTSSESRRETQYF.

This clonotype was observed many times. The CDR3 here is CASHGPNYGYTF. In DNA, the CDR3 is TGTGCCAGTCACGGTCCCAACTATGGCTACACCTTC. This chain uses TRBV25-1 with TRBJ1-2; no clear D. V dropped 9 bases and J dropped 2 bases, with 10 bases sitting between them. Germline V gene sequence: CDR1 MGHDK, CDR2 SYGVNS. This CDR3 has 12 amino acids.

This chain connects TRBV15 to TRBJ1-5; D unclear. Trimming shortened V by 5 bases and J by 5 bases, and 10 bases separated the two germline ends. CDR1 LNHNV and CDR2 YYDKDF come from the germline V gene (reference sequence). The CDR3 spans 13 residues. CDR3 coding DNA: TGTGCCACCAGCCCTACCCAAGATCAGCCCCAGCATTTT. Its translation: CATSPTQDQPQHF.

In its sample, this clonotype was seen a few times. The rearrangement joins TRBV6-1 to TRBJ1-6; 7 nucleotides line up with TRBD1. V was clipped by 7 bases and J by 14 bases; unmatched bases: 23. CDR3 size: 17 residues. Germline V gene lookup returns CDR1 MNHNS and CDR2 SASEGT. CDR3 loop: CASIRSGLDRRIPALHF. Written as DNA, the CDR3 is TGTGCCAGCATAAGATCCGGTTTGGACAGGAGAATCCCTGCCCTCCACTTT.

This clonotype was counted only a few times. The chain is built from TRBV3-1 and TRBJ1-4; D is possibly TRBD1 (5 bases). CDR1 LGHDT and CDR2 YNNKEL come from the germline V gene (reference sequence). The CDR3 extends over 14 amino acids. Trimming took 1 base from V and 10 from J, leaving 13 bases between them. The CDR3 protein is CASSQGHGGRKLFF. The CDR3 DNA follows: TGTGCCAGCAGCCAAGGACATGGGGGTCGAAAACTGTTTTTT.

About this clonotype itself: Mismatch with germline at one junction end may stem from a read error. The chain recombines TRBV2 with TRBJ1-4; D gene unclear. The CDR3 loop spans 13 amino acids. Per germline, CDR1 SNHLY and CDR2 FYNNEI. The CDR3 loop reads CASSARLSERLFF. CDR3 nucleotides: TGTGCCAGCAGTGCTCGATTGAGTGAAAGACTGTTTTTT. The full variable domain, in which reference TRBV2 and TRBJ1-4 provide the parts outside the CDR3, is EPEVTQTPSHQVTQMGQEVILRCVPISNHLYFYWYRQILGQKVEFLVSFYNNEISEKSEIFDDQFSVERPDGSNFTLKIRSTKLEDSAMYFCASSARLSERLFFGSGTQLSVL.

With regard to this clonotype: The junction does not match germline at one end; this may be a read error. V usage is TRBV5-1 and J usage is TRBJ2-1; 8 positions agree with TRBD1. The CDR3 contains 15 residues. CDR1 is SGHRS, CDR2 YFSETQ, per germline. CDR3 region: CASSFGTGGNNEQFF. CDR3 nucleotide sequence: TGCGCCAGTAGCTTTGGCACAGGGGGAAACAATGAGCAGTTCTTC.

This clonotype was detected many times. This sequence joins TRBV24-1 and TRBJ2-5; D is ambiguous. Between the trimmed V and J ends, which lost 2 bases and 5 bases, there was a span of 8 bases. Per germline, CDR1 KGHDR and CDR2 SFDVKD. CDR3 size: 13 residues. This CDR3 is CATSDSPAETQYF. For the CDR3, the DNA is TGTGCCACCAGTGATTCCCCGGCGGAGACCCAGTACTTC.

This clonotype appeared a few times. A much more abundant neighbour one base away suggests this may be a read error. The chain combines TRBV28 with TRBJ1-2; no clear D gene. The CDR3 length is 12 residues. The germline CDR1 and CDR2 sequences are MDHEN and SYDVKM. CDR3 coding DNA: TGTGCCAGCAGGGACGCCAACTATGGCTGCACCTTC. Encoded protein: CASRDANYGCTF.

The chain has TRBV10-3 and TRBJ2-7; TRBD2 agrees at 11 bases. V trimming: 6 bases; J trimming: 5 bases; junction bases outside the gene matches: 6. CDR1 and CDR2 from the germline V gene are ENHRY and SYGVKD. This CDR3 has 14 amino acids. The CDR3 region is CAIRRLAGSDEQYF. The CDR3 nucleotides are TGTGCCATCAGGCGACTAGCGGGAAGCGACGAGCAGTACTTC.

J is TRBJ2-3 and V is TRBV7-2; D not certain. V was trimmed by 1 base and J by 1 base, leaving 12 bases between them. Looked up from germline, CDR1 is SGHTA and CDR2 is FQGNSA. The CDR3 is made up of 16 amino acids. The CDR3 nucleotides read TGTGCCAGCAGCTTAGTAGGTGGTGCGGGCACAGATACGCAGTATTTT. Protein product: CASSLVGGAGTDTQYF.

This chain uses TRBV28 with TRBJ1-1; D remains ambiguous. The germline gives CDR1 MDHEN, CDR2 SYDVKM. V lost 2 bases, J lost 12 bases, and 16 bases lay in between. This CDR3 is 13 amino acids long. This CDR3 is CASSLLTGALTFF. CDR3 nucleotide sequence: TGTGCCAGCAGTTTACTTACTGGCGCACTAACTTTCTTT. The full variable domain, its missing parts supplied by reference TRBV28 and TRBJ1-1, is DVKVTQSSRYLVKRTGEKVFLECVQDMDHENMFWYRQDPGLGLRLIYFSYDVKMKEKGDIPEGYSVSREKKERFSLILESASTNQTSMYLCASSLLTGALTFFGQGTRLTVV.

At least ten counts were recorded for this clonotype. The chain recombines TRBV20-1 with TRBJ2-5, with TRBD2 identical over 8 bases. CDR1 and CDR2 (germline): DFQATT, SNEGSKA (reference sequence). CDR3 length equals 14 residues. J was trimmed by 2 bases and V by 1 base; bases with no gene match: 3. DNA for the CDR3: TGCAGTGCTAGAGTTACTAGCGGTCAAGAGACCCAGTACTTC. Amino acids: CSARVTSGQETQYF.

V usage is TRBV21-1 and J usage is TRBJ1-1; TRBD1, the table's D call, was not compared with the DNA. TRBV21-1 is given as a pseudogene. This CDR3 is 15 amino acids long. CDR3 DNA: TGTGCCAGCAGCAAAACCGGGACCTTTAACACTGAAGCTTTCTTT. Its protein is CASSKTGTFNTEAFF.

The rearrangement uses TRBV28 and TRBJ2-4; no definite D call. The DNA matches TRBJ2-7 better at its end, which makes the J call doubtful. This CDR3 is built from 11 residues. Germline CDR1 is MDHEN and CDR2 is SYDVKM. CDR3 DNA sequence: TGTGCCAGCAGTTTTAGGTGCGAGCAGTACTTC. Translated: CASSFRCEQYF.

The genes are TRBV5-5 and TRBJ2-2, with TRBD2 identical over 8 bases. CDR1 is SGHKS, CDR2 YYEKEE, per germline (reference sequence). CDR3 size: 14 residues. With V trimmed by 5 bases and J by 7 bases, 7 bases remained unmatched. The CDR3 nucleotides are TGTGCCAGCAGGGCCGGGACTAGGGACGGGGAGCTGTTTTTT. Translated: CASRAGTRDGELFF.